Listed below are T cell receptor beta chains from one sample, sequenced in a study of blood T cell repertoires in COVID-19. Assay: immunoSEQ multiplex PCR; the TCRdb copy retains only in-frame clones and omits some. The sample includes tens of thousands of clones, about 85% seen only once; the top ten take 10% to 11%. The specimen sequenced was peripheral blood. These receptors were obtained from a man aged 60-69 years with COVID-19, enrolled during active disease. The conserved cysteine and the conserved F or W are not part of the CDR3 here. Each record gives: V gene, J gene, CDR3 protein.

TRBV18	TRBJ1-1	ASSPIDGPRSTEAF
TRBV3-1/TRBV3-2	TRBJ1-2	ASSQEGAVHGYT
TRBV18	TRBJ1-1	ASSPQDRGTEAF
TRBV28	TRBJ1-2	ASSLRGGMGYGYT
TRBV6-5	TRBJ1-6	ASSPGQGGHSPLH
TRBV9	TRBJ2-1	ASSRDSNEQF
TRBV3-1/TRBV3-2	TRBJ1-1	ASSAQGAGTEAF
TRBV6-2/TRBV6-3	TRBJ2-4	ASSQPGENIQY
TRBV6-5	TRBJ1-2	ASHINGGGLYGYT
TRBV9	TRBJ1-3	ASSAGQGNTIY
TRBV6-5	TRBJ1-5	ASRGDTHNQPQH
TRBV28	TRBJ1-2	ASSLGARGRGYGYT
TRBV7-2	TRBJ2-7	ASSEQSFSYEQY
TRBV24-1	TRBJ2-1	ATSESAGEWFRNEQF
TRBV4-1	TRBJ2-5	ASSQDHGTRRETQY
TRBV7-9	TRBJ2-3	ASSLGIAGGPDGDTQY
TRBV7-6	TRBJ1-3	ASSPTNSGNTIY
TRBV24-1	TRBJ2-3	ATSDLQGAADTQY
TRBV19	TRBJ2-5	ASSTQTQSRETQY
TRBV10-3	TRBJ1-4	AISESQVSATNEKLF
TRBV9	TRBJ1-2	ASSVATRAGGGYT
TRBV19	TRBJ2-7	ASSITAVQTSTYEQY
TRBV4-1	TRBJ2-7	ASSAMGLTLGEQY
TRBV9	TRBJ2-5	ASSESRLAGGEETQY
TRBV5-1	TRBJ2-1	ASSREGVGDNEQF
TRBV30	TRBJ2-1	AWGRQEFNEQF
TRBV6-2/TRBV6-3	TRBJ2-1	ASSKRTSGRGDNEQF
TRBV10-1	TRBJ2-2	ASKQGGTGELF
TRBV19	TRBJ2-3	ASSIDAGGGSTDTQY
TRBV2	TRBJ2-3	ASRPAGLAEGDTQY
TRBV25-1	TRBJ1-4	ASRLNEKLF
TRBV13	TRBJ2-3	ASSLGGVTGGHTDTQY
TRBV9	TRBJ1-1	ASSSRQGAGTEAF
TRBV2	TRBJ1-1	ASTGITGTEAF
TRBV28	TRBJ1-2	ASTSWIGGGYT
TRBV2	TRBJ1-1	ASSTLTIGAEAF
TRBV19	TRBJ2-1	ASKEIRTSGRNEQF
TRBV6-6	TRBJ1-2	ASSSQGAMGYT
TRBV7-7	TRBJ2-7	ASSLEVGGVNEQY
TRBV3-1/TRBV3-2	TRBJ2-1	ASSLGQFWDEQF
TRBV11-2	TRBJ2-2	ASSLEPVRGTGELF
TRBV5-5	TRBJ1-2	ASSSSGGSNYGYT
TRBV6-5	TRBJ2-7	ASSKPGLLVYEQY
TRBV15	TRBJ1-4	ATSRDRGWEKLF
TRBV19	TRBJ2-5	ASSLLLQETQY